Here is one T cell receptor beta chain with its context. The target antigen is unknown. Sequenced by immunoSEQ multiplex PCR; TCRdb stores in-frame clones only, minus some. The table has around 100,000 clones, around 84% seen once. This specimen comes from a study of radiation and T cells in renal cell carcinoma. Study observations and caveats: In blood, top tumor clones expanded by 2 weeks, shrinking by 4. No pretreatment tumor biopsies were available for baseline clonotypes.

Germline V lookup: CDR1 SEHNR, CDR2 FQNEAQ (reference sequence). The CDR3 extends over 18 amino acids. Between the trimmed V and J ends, which lost 4 bases and 3 bases, there was a span of 25 bases. Time point reported: blood 4 weeks post-SBRT, at nephrectomy. Treatment defined: 15 Gy SBRT to primary tumor, nephrectomy 4 weeks later. Radiation-treated patients gave blood at baseline, week 2 and week 4. This renal cell carcinoma was of the clear cell type. Sequenced here: blood, sampled from a patient whose treatment included radiotherapy and nephrectomy. The sequence was collected from a man in his sixties with renal cell carcinoma. The rearrangement joins TRBV7-9 to TRBJ2-7, with D tentatively TRBD1 (7 bases). The DNA for the CDR3 is TGTGCCAGCAGCTCCTTGAGGGGGGTTTGGGACAGCGACTACGAGCAGTACTTC. It encodes CASSSLRGVWDSDYEQYF.